Listed below are T cell receptor beta chains from one sample, sequenced in a study of tumor and adjacent non-tumor tissue in lung cancer. TCRdb independently ran MiXCR on the multiplex PCR reads; one entry per CDR3 protein. Among 200,000 or so distinct CDR3 sequences listed, 71% were seen once. The sample was lung tumor tissue. Receptor source: a man aged 60-69 years with non-small cell lung cancer. Both conserved end residues are part of each CDR3. The D gene is left open where the match is weak. The size of a clone is reported for some rows only, either as once, few or many, or as a class for expanded clones.

abundance: NA; j_gene: TRBJ2-1; len: 13; v_gene: TRBV11-3; d_gene: TRBD2; CDR3aa: CASSPTSGSEQIF; CDR3nt: TGTGCCAGCAGCCCTACTAGCGGGAGTGAGCAGATCTTC
abundance: few; j_gene: TRBJ1-2; len: 13; v_gene: TRBV6-6; d_gene: NA; CDR3aa: CASSWEGNYGYTF; CDR3nt: TGTGCCAGCAGTTGGGAGGGGAACTATGGCTACACCTTC
abundance: NA; j_gene: TRBJ1-1; len: 13; v_gene: TRBV28; d_gene: NA; CDR3aa: CASSLRTTGEAFF; CDR3nt: TGTGCCAGCAGTTTACGCACGACGGGTGAAGCTTTCTTT
abundance: few; j_gene: TRBJ2-5; len: 15; v_gene: TRBV20-1; d_gene: TRBD1; CDR3aa: CSARRGQAGQETQYF; CDR3nt: TGCAGTGCTAGACGTGGACAGGCGGGTCAAGAGACCCAGTACTTC
abundance: NA; j_gene: TRBJ1-1; len: 13; v_gene: TRBV29-1; d_gene: NA; CDR3aa: CSVGGRGETEAFF; CDR3nt: TGCAGCGTGGGGGGAAGGGGTGAGACGGAAGCTTTCTTT
abundance: NA; j_gene: TRBJ2-3; len: 15; v_gene: TRBV12-3/TRBV12-4; d_gene: NA; CDR3aa: CASILNRASTDTQYF; CDR3nt: TGTGCCAGCATTTTGAACAGGGCCTCCACAGATACGCAGTATTTT
abundance: few; j_gene: TRBJ2-2; len: 14; v_gene: TRBV6-6; d_gene: TRBD2; CDR3aa: CASRPGTSTGGLFF; CDR3nt: TGTGCCAGCAGGCCCGGGACTAGTACCGGGGGGCTGTTTTTT
abundance: NA; j_gene: TRBJ1-5; len: 13; v_gene: TRBV6-1; d_gene: NA; CDR3aa: CATSDHNNQPQHF; CDR3nt: TGTGCCACCAGTGACCACAACAATCAGCCCCAGCATTTT
abundance: NA; j_gene: TRBJ2-5; len: 16; v_gene: TRBV20-1; d_gene: TRBD1; CDR3aa: CSAGDGSRDRKETQHF; CDR3nt: TGCAGTGCTGGAGATGGCAGCAGGGACAGGAAAGAGACCCAGCACTTC
abundance: NA; j_gene: TRBJ1-2; len: 13; v_gene: TRBV20-1; d_gene: NA; CDR3aa: CSASDVVGYGYTF; CDR3nt: TGCAGTGCTAGTGACGTGGTGGGCTATGGCTACACCTTC
abundance: NA; j_gene: TRBJ1-5; len: 19; v_gene: TRBV6-5; d_gene: NA; CDR3aa: CVGITSAGSINGSNQPQHF; CDR3nt: TGTGTCGGCATCACCAGCGCAGGGTCGATTAATGGCAGCAATCAGCCCCAGCATTTT
abundance: few; j_gene: TRBJ1-4; len: 11; v_gene: TRBV5-1; d_gene: NA; CDR3aa: CTRSWQGKLFF; CDR3nt: TGCACCAGAAGCTGGCAGGGAAAACTGTTTTTT
abundance: NA; j_gene: TRBJ1-5; len: 14; v_gene: TRBV4-3; d_gene: TRBD1; CDR3aa: CSSSLRTGDQSQHF; CDR3nt: TGCTCCAGCAGCCTCCGGACAGGTGATCAGTCCCAGCATTTT
abundance: NA; j_gene: TRBJ1-1; len: 14; v_gene: TRBV4-2; d_gene: NA; CDR3aa: CASSPEHQNTEAFF; CDR3nt: TGTGCCAGCAGCCCGGAACACCAGAACACTGAAGCTTTCTTT
abundance: NA; j_gene: TRBJ2-1; len: 17; v_gene: TRBV20-1; d_gene: TRBD2; CDR3aa: CSAIGSSGTYTNDEQFF; CDR3nt: TGCAGTGCCATCGGGAGTAGCGGGACCTACACCAACGATGAGCAGTTCTTC
abundance: many; j_gene: TRBJ1-2; len: 14; v_gene: TRBV20-1; d_gene: NA; CDR3aa: CSAREQTPNYGYTF; CDR3nt: TGCAGTGCTAGGGAGCAGACACCTAACTATGGCTACACCTTC
abundance: NA; j_gene: TRBJ2-3; len: 16; v_gene: TRBV4-1; d_gene: TRBD1; CDR3aa: CPSSQRGVQGKDTQYF; CDR3nt: TGCCCCAGCAGCCAACGGGGCGTACAGGGGAAAGATACGCAGTATTTT
abundance: many; j_gene: TRBJ2-5; len: 14; v_gene: TRBV12-3/TRBV12-4; d_gene: NA; CDR3aa: CASSLRGSRVAQYF; CDR3nt: TGTGCCAGCAGTTTGCGGGGCTCCCGGGTGGCCCAGTACTTC
abundance: many; j_gene: TRBJ1-5; len: 15; v_gene: TRBV6-6; d_gene: NA; CDR3aa: CASSYLRPVLEPQHF; CDR3nt: TGTGCCAGCAGTTATCTACGACCAGTCTTGGAGCCCCAGCATTTT
abundance: NA; j_gene: TRBJ2-2; len: 15; v_gene: TRBV6-5; d_gene: TRBD1; CDR3aa: CASRNRGQPTGELFF; CDR3nt: TGTGCCAGCAGAAACAGGGGACAACCTACCGGGGAGCTCTTTTTT